The 28 T cell receptor beta chains below were found in one sample sequenced in a study of CXCR3-negative and CXCR3-positive naive CD8 T cells. With UMI labels, 5' RACE was used to prepare the TRB cDNA libraries. Reprocessing the 5' RACE reads, TCRdb reports a single entry for every CDR3 protein and omits DNA. The table lists tens of thousands of distinct CDR3 sequences. The sequenced material came from memory CD8+ T cells from blood. These receptors were obtained from a human donor in good health. Some clones in this sample may be carry-over from other donors' samples.

The CDR3: CASSYSRASGDTDTQYF. The chain carries TRBV6-2 or TRBV6-3 and TRBJ2-3; with no DNA, the TCRdb D assignment of TRBD2 cannot be verified. The V gene's germline CDR1 is MNHEY and CDR2 SVGEGT. This CDR3 is built from 17 residues.

The chain combines TRBV29-1 with TRBJ2-5; TCRdb lists TRBD2, though no DNA is available to test this call. Germline assignment: CDR1 SQVTM and CDR2 ANQGSEA. This CDR3 has 13 amino acids. CDR3 sequence: CSVESWREETQYF.

The V and J genes are TRBV20-1 and TRBJ1-4; TCRdb returns TRBD1, unconfirmable since there is no DNA. Germline V gene data show CDR1 as DFQATT and CDR2 as SNEGSKA (reference sequence). This CDR3 comprises 18 residues. The CDR3 region is CSARDRDRLTSAHEKLFF.

The chain combines TRBV5-4 with TRBJ2-3; TCRdb returns TRBD1, unconfirmable since there is no DNA. The germline CDR1 and CDR2 sequences are SGHNT and YYREEE (reference sequence). This CDR3 region has 16 residues. The CDR3 here is CASSLEMAGAGDTQYF.

The chain combines TRBV4-3 with TRBJ1-1. The CDR3 extends over 14 amino acids. Germline lookup yields CDR1 LGHNA and CDR2 YSLEER. CDR3 region: CASSQERLNTEAFF.

J is TRBJ2-3 and V is TRBV7-9; the TRBD1 assignment by TCRdb is unverifiable without DNA. Germline loops: CDR1 SEHNR, CDR2 FQNEAQ (reference sequence). The CDR3 loop spans 16 amino acids. The CDR3 loop is CASSYSGTKSTDTQYF.

The rearrangement links TRBV4-3 to TRBJ1-2. The length of the CDR3 is 15 residues. Germline CDR1 reads LGHNA; CDR2 reads YSLEER. Here the CDR3 reads CASSQDRTGNYGYTF.

The chain links TRBV25-1 to TRBJ1-2; there is no DNA to check the TCRdb D call of TRBD1. CDR1 and CDR2 (germline): MGHDK, SYGVNS. This CDR3 contains 13 residues. CDR3 in amino acids: CASSDRADYGYTF.

V usage is TRBV4-3 and J usage is TRBJ2-3; the TRBD1 assignment by TCRdb is unverifiable without DNA. CDR1 LGHNA and CDR2 YSLEER come from the germline V gene. The CDR3 has 16 amino acids. CDR3 region: CASSQVVGGRGDTQYF.

The chain combines TRBV5-1 with TRBJ2-1; checking the TCRdb D call of TRBD2 is not possible without DNA. The length of the CDR3 is 18 residues. The germline gives CDR1 SGHRS, CDR2 YFSETQ. Here the CDR3 reads CASSLVSSGSTRDNEQFF.

The chain links TRBV16 to TRBJ1-5. This CDR3 region has 13 residues. Germline loops: CDR1 KGHSY, CDR2 FQNENV. The CDR3 protein is CATSGPSNQPQHF.

The V gene is TRBV27, the J gene TRBJ2-1; TCRdb lists TRBD1, though no DNA is available to test this call. Germline V gene lookup returns CDR1 MNHEY and CDR2 SMNVEV (reference sequence). CDR3 length: 15 residues. The CDR3 protein is CASISSGTGIDEQFF.

The chain carries TRBV6-2 or TRBV6-3 and TRBJ2-7. Germline CDR1 reads MNHEY; CDR2 reads SVGEGT. The CDR3 totals 14 residues. The CDR3 region is CASSPQLRLYEQYF.

The chain couples TRBV6-1 to TRBJ1-1. This CDR3 has 15 amino acids. Germline CDR1 and CDR2: MNHNS and SASEGT. The CDR3 reads CASSEEIRGVAEAFF.

V and J are TRBV29-1 and TRBJ2-4; the D call of TRBD1 rests on TCRdb alone, since no DNA is present to check it. Germline CDR1 reads SQVTM; CDR2 reads ANQGSEA. This CDR3 contains 14 residues. This CDR3 is CSVLAWDGIFIQYF.

This clonotype is classed as medium-sized (0.01 to 0.1%) by frequency. The chain recombines TRBV11-3 with TRBJ2-7; TCRdb's assignment of TRBD2 cannot be checked, as there is no DNA. Germline CDR1 SGHNT, CDR2 YENEEA. The CDR3 consists of 14 residues. The CDR3 loop reads CASSSQIDEAGQYF. Combining the CDR3 with reference TRBV11-3 and TRBJ2-7 gives the whole variable domain EAGVVQSPRYKIIEKKQPVAFWCNPISGHNTLYWYLQNLGQGPELLIRYENEEAVDDSQLPKDRFSAERLKGVDSTLKIQPAELGDSAVYLCASSSQIDEAGQYFGPGTRLTVT.

The rearrangement joins TRBV20-1 to TRBJ2-1; TCRdb picks TRBD1, but there is no DNA to check that call. CDR1 is DFQATT, CDR2 SNEGSKA, per germline (reference sequence). The CDR3 is made up of 14 amino acids. CDR3 sequence: CSADSGSSYNEQFF.

The chain is built from TRBV23-1 and TRBJ1-6; TCRdb gives TRBD1 as the D gene, but with no DNA this cannot be confirmed. TRBV23-1 qualifies as an ORF whose function is uncertain. The CDR3 loop spans 13 amino acids. This CDR3 reads CASNQRQASPLHF.

The rearrangement links TRBV10-2 to TRBJ1-1; TCRdb lists TRBD1, though no DNA is available to test this call. CDR3 size: 15 residues. Germline V gene lookup returns CDR1 WSHSY and CDR2 SAAADI. The CDR3 loop reads CASSDWGSGNTEAFF.

The J gene is TRBJ2-7, the V gene TRBV27. The CDR3 loop spans 14 amino acids. Germline loops: CDR1 MNHEY, CDR2 SMNVEV (reference sequence). The CDR3 sequence is CASSLYGSSYEQYF.

The rearrangement joins TRBV5-6 to TRBJ2-5. Germline V gives CDR1 SGHDT, CDR2 YYEEEE. This CDR3 has 14 residues. The CDR3 reads CASSLAFSQETQYF.

The rearrangement uses TRBV20-1 and TRBJ1-5; TCRdb lists TRBD1, though no DNA is available to test this call. The V gene's germline CDR1 is DFQATT and CDR2 SNEGSKA (reference sequence). The CDR3 loop spans 14 amino acids. This CDR3 reads CSARGGDSFQPQHF.

The V call is TRBV4-1, the J call TRBJ2-7; TCRdb's assignment of TRBD2 cannot be checked, as there is no DNA. This CDR3 is built from 16 residues. Germline values: CDR1 MGHRA, CDR2 YSYEKL. CDR3 sequence reads: CASSYLGTSSSYEQYF.

J is TRBJ2-1 and V is TRBV28; TCRdb designates TRBD1, a call that cannot be tested without DNA. The CDR3 sequence is 16 residues long. Germline V lookup: CDR1 MDHEN, CDR2 SYDVKM. The CDR3: CASSPPPGDSYNEQFF.

V and J are TRBV4-3 and TRBJ2-7; lacking DNA, the TRBD2 call made by TCRdb goes unchecked. The CDR3 contains 15 residues. Germline V gene data show CDR1 as LGHNA and CDR2 as YSLEER. The CDR3 spells CASSQDSDGLFEQYF.

The rearrangement joins TRBV13 to TRBJ1-1. Per germline, CDR1 PRHDT and CDR2 FYEKMQ (reference sequence). There are 16 residues in the CDR3. CDR3 sequence: CASSKAFEVVNTEAFF.

The V and J genes are TRBV7-8 and TRBJ1-1. This CDR3 is built from 13 residues. The germline V gene has CDR1 SGHVS and CDR2 FQNEAQ. CDR3 sequence reads: CASTNLRVFEAFF. The complete variable domain, with remaining parts taken from reference TRBV7-8 and TRBJ1-1, reads GAGVSQSPRYKVAKRGQDVALRCDPISGHVSLFWYQQALGQGPEFLTYFQNEAQLDKSGLPSDRFFAERPEGSVSTLKIQRTQQEDSAVYLCASTNLRVFEAFFGQGTRLTVV.

V usage is TRBV7-9 and J usage is TRBJ2-3; TCRdb outputs TRBD2, but without DNA this stays unchecked. CDR3 length: 15 residues. Germline CDR1 is SEHNR and CDR2 is FQNEAQ (reference sequence). The CDR3: CASRSGLAGTDTQYF.